Listed below are T cell receptor beta chains from one sample, sequenced in a study of T cell repertoires in cytomegalovirus infection. From the reads, TCRdb called clonotypes with MiXCR, one entry per CDR3 protein. There are a few hundred thousand distinct CDR3 sequences in the sample; approximately 8.3% occur only once, and about 15% lies in the top ten. Sequencing was done on a sample of PBMCs. These receptors originate from a human donor in good health (CMV status not recorded). Some clones in this sample may be carry-over from other donors' samples. The CDR3 runs from the conserved cysteine through the conserved F or W. Each record gives: V gene, D gene, clone size, J gene, CDR3 protein, CDR3 DNA. A D gene is named only where the DNA matches it firmly. The size field is filled for only some rows; it gives once, few, many or a size class.

v_call: TRBV3-1; d_call: -; clone_size: few; j_call: TRBJ1-1; cdr3_aa: CASSQPGEDTEAFF; cdr3_nt: TGTGCCAGCAGCCAACCTGGTGAGGACACTGAAGCTTTCTTT
v_call: TRBV7-2; d_call: -; clone_size: many; j_call: TRBJ2-5; cdr3_aa: CASSSGLYPGETQYF; cdr3_nt: TGTGCCAGCAGCTCCGGACTCTATCCTGGCGAGACCCAGTACTTC
v_call: TRBV10-1; d_call: TRBD2; clone_size: few; j_call: TRBJ2-1; cdr3_aa: CASSESPSGGKQFF; cdr3_nt: TGCGCCAGCAGTGAGTCTCCTAGCGGGGGTAAGCAGTTCTTC
v_call: TRBV15; d_call: -; clone_size: many; j_call: TRBJ1-3; cdr3_aa: CATNAGFGNTIYF; cdr3_nt: TGTGCCACCAATGCAGGGTTCGGAAACACCATATATTTT
v_call: TRBV20-1; d_call: TRBD2; clone_size: few; j_call: TRBJ2-7; cdr3_aa: CSATGTSGAYEQYF; cdr3_nt: TGCAGTGCTACAGGGACTAGCGGTGCCTACGAGCAGTACTTC
v_call: TRBV5-1; d_call: TRBD1; clone_size: -; j_call: TRBJ2-7; cdr3_aa: CASSLAYGTGKPYEQYF; cdr3_nt: TGCGCCAGCAGCTTGGCCTACGGGACAGGGAAACCCTACGAGCAGTACTTC
v_call: TRBV28; d_call: -; clone_size: few; j_call: TRBJ2-7; cdr3_aa: CASSSPQGTTYEQYF; cdr3_nt: TGTGCCAGCAGTTCCCCCCAGGGTACTACCTACGAGCAGTACTTC
v_call: TRBV7-2; d_call: -; clone_size: many; j_call: TRBJ1-5; cdr3_aa: CASSLVTGGNQPQHF; cdr3_nt: TGTGCCAGCAGCTTGGTTACAGGCGGGAATCAGCCCCAGCATTTT
v_call: TRBV7-2; d_call: TRBD2; clone_size: many; j_call: TRBJ2-2; cdr3_aa: CASSPKAGGGTGELFF; cdr3_nt: TGTGCCAGCAGCCCTAAAGCGGGGGGCGGCACCGGGGAGCTGTTTTTT
v_call: TRBV12-3/TRBV12-4; d_call: -; clone_size: many; j_call: TRBJ2-5; cdr3_aa: CASSPGTTQYF; cdr3_nt: TGTGCCAGCAGTCCCGGGACAACCCAGTACTTC
v_call: TRBV20-1; d_call: -; clone_size: many; j_call: TRBJ2-5; cdr3_aa: CSQGSGQTQYF; cdr3_nt: TGCAGCCAGGGGTCGGGACAGACCCAGTACTTC
v_call: TRBV2; d_call: -; clone_size: -; j_call: TRBJ1-5; cdr3_aa: CASSAGNKQPQHF; cdr3_nt: TGTGCCAGCAGTGCAGGGAATAAACAGCCCCAGCATTTT
v_call: TRBV28; d_call: TRBD1; clone_size: many; j_call: TRBJ1-4; cdr3_aa: CASSLSQGPPNEKLFF; cdr3_nt: TGTGCCAGCAGCCTGTCACAGGGGCCGCCTAATGAAAAACTGTTTTTT
v_call: TRBV6-2/TRBV6-3; d_call: -; clone_size: few; j_call: TRBJ2-4; cdr3_aa: CASSYSRGSNIQYF; cdr3_nt: TGTGCCAGCAGTTACTCGAGGGGTTCGAACATTCAGTACTTC
v_call: TRBV19; d_call: TRBD1; clone_size: many; j_call: TRBJ1-1; cdr3_aa: CASRMPQGGGTEAFF; cdr3_nt: TGTGCCAGTAGAATGCCCCAGGGGGGAGGCACTGAAGCTTTCTTT
v_call: TRBV7-6; d_call: -; clone_size: few; j_call: TRBJ1-1; cdr3_aa: CASSDKPVITRMNQWVNTEAFF; cdr3_nt: TGTGCCAGCAGTGATAAGCCAGTAATTACGAGAATGAATCAGTGGGTAAACACTGAAGCTTTCTTT
v_call: TRBV3-1; d_call: -; clone_size: few; j_call: TRBJ1-6; cdr3_aa: CASSPTNTGMGAASSSPLHF; cdr3_nt: TGTGCCAGCAGCCCGACGAACACTGGGATGGGGGCGGCGAGCAGTTCACCCCTCCACTTT
v_call: TRBV10-3; d_call: -; clone_size: many; j_call: TRBJ1-1; cdr3_aa: CAITEGHGSEAFF; cdr3_nt: TGTGCCATCACTGAAGGACATGGCTCTGAAGCTTTCTTT